These 30 T cell receptor beta chains share one sample of origin, sequenced in a study of identical twins. TCRdb redid the calling of the 5' RACE reads with MiXCR, one entry per CDR3 protein. The sample gives roughly 230,000 distinct CDR3 sequences, about 8.9% of which show up once; around 3% is in the top ten. These sequences were also reported in another study, on yellow fever vaccine responses in identical twins.

The specimen sequenced was CD8+ T cells sorted from blood. The receptor set was obtained from a woman between 18 and 29 years old in good health.

This clonotype was seen repeatedly, ten times or more. The chain couples TRBV27 to TRBJ1-5; TRBD1 matches 9 bases. The V segment lost 5 bases and the J segment 4 bases; nucleotides outside the gene matches: 6. CDR3 length: 15 residues. Germline values: CDR1 MNHEY, CDR2 SMNVEV (reference sequence). CDR3 in DNA: TGTGCCAGCAGTAGCGGGACAGGGTATAATCAGCCCCAGCATTTT. Protein sequence: CASSSGTGYNQPQHF.

The rearrangement links TRBV29-1 to TRBJ2-1; either TRBD1 or TRBD2 may supply D (5 bases each). Germline V gene lookup returns CDR1 SQVTM and CDR2 ANQGSEA. Trimming left V 2 bases short and J 8 bases short, with 10 bases between. This CDR3 is built from 12 residues. The CDR3 coding sequence is TGCAGCGTTGAAAAGGGACCTGATGAGCAGTTCTTC. It yields the protein CSVEKGPDEQFF.

The chain has TRBV4-1 and TRBJ2-7; the match to TRBD1 covers 10 bases. The CDR3 loop spans 16 amino acids. The germline V gene encodes CDR1 MGHRA and CDR2 YSYEKL. The V segment lost 4 bases and the J segment 3 bases; nucleotides outside the gene matches: 9. The DNA of the CDR3 is TGCGCCAGCAGCCCCACCCCGGGACAGGGGCTCTACGAGCAGTACTTC. Translated: CASSPTPGQGLYEQYF.

In this sample, this clonotype turned up many times. The CDR3 loop reads CASSVGAGYEQYF. The CDR3 nucleotides are TGTGCCAGCAGCGTAGGTGCGGGCTACGAGCAGTACTTC. The J gene is TRBJ2-7, the V gene TRBV9; possible D gene TRBD2, 5 bases. Germline CDR1 SGDLS, CDR2 YYNGEE. This CDR3 contains 13 residues. Trimming removed 0 bases at V and 3 bases at J, with 7 bases between.

To note about this clonotype: Given a much more abundant clone one base away, this may be a read error. The J gene is TRBJ2-1, the V gene TRBV5-6; no clear D gene. Germline CDR1 SGHDT, CDR2 YYEEEE. V was pared by 4 bases and J by 2 bases, with 10 bases between. The CDR3 length is 14 residues. This CDR3 reads CASSRGVPYNEQFF. DNA of the CDR3: TGTGCCAGCAGCCGTGGGGTGCCCTACAATGAGCAGTTCTTC.

This clonotype was counted at least ten times. The rearrangement joins TRBV20-1 to TRBJ2-1, with a tentative D call TRBD1 (6 bases). This CDR3 contains 14 residues. Looked up from germline, CDR1 is DFQATT and CDR2 is SNEGSKA (reference sequence). V lost 4 bases, J lost 0 bases, and 10 bases lay in between. CDR3 bases: TGCAGTGCTAAGGCGGACAGCTCCTACAATGAGCAGTTCTTC. Residues: CSAKADSSYNEQFF.

The gene calls are TRBV24-1 and TRBJ2-2; D is uncertain. Germline lookup yields CDR1 KGHDR and CDR2 SFDVKD. Trimming took off 1 base at V and 6 bases at J, with 8 bases between the two ends. CDR3 length: 14 amino acids. The CDR3 protein is CATSDFYGPGELFF. CDR3 nucleotides: TGTGCCACCAGTGATTTTTACGGGCCCGGGGAGCTGTTTTTT.

This clonotype was counted many times. The chain joins TRBV7-2 to TRBJ2-3; D ambiguous. This CDR3 region has 13 residues. CDR1 and CDR2 from the germline V gene are SGHTA and FQGNSA. The V gene lost 2 bases and the J gene lost 5 bases, with 8 bases spanning the gap. CDR3 residues: CASSLNLVDTQYF. The DNA for the CDR3 is TGTGCCAGCAGCTTAAATTTGGTAGATACGCAGTATTTT.

This clonotype was detected a few times. The chain couples TRBV6-1 to TRBJ2-2, with 13 positions matching TRBD2. CDR1 and CDR2 (germline): MNHNS, SASEGT. The CDR3 loop spans 16 amino acids. V shed 5 bases and J 3 bases; nucleotides not matched to a gene: 3. The CDR3 protein is CASSTTSGRYTGELFF. The CDR3 nucleotides are TGTGCCAGCAGTACGACTAGCGGGAGGTACACCGGGGAGCTGTTTTTT.

In its sample, this clonotype was seen many times. The rearrangement uses TRBV2 and TRBJ1-2, with D hard to call. This CDR3 comprises 15 residues. Per germline, CDR1 SNHLY and CDR2 FYNNEI. V shed 4 bases and J shed 4 bases, with 16 bases lying between them. CDR3 loop: CASSGQTGSIYGYTF. In DNA, the CDR3 is TGTGCCAGCAGTGGACAAACCGGGTCCATCTATGGCTACACCTTC.

This clonotype showed up many times. This chain uses TRBV2 with TRBJ2-3; D not certain. From germline, CDR1 is SNHLY and CDR2 FYNNEI. The CDR3 consists of 13 residues. Trimming shortened V by 1 base and J by 7 bases, and 9 bases separated the two germline ends. The CDR3 nucleotides read TGTGCCAGCAGTGAAGTAAAAGGGTATACGCAGTATTTT. Its protein is CASSEVKGYTQYF.

This clonotype was detected many times. The rearrangement joins TRBV20-1 to TRBJ2-1; tentatively, D is TRBD1 or TRBD2 (6 bases each). Germline V gene sequence: CDR1 DFQATT, CDR2 SNEGSKA (reference sequence). The CDR3 extends over 15 amino acids. Between the trimmed V and J ends, which lost 2 bases and 4 bases, there was a span of 15 bases. The chain's CDR3 is CSARPLRGQYNEQFF. In nucleotides, the CDR3 is TGCAGTGCTAGACCGTTGCGGGGACAATACAATGAGCAGTTCTTC.

V gene TRBV4-3 combines with J gene TRBJ2-7, with a possible D match to TRBD2 (6 bases). This CDR3 comprises 18 residues. The germline V gene encodes CDR1 LGHNA and CDR2 YSLEER. Trimming left V 0 bases short and J 2 bases short, with 20 bases between. The CDR3 loop reads CASSQEGPLAGFAYEQYF. The CDR3 DNA is TGCGCCAGCAGCCAAGAGGGCCCACTAGCCGGCTTCGCCTACGAGCAGTACTTC.

This clonotype was recorded at least ten times. The V call is TRBV12-3 or TRBV12-4, the J call TRBJ2-3; D not resolved. The CDR3 has 13 amino acids. Trimming shortened V by 6 bases and J by 8 bases, and 15 bases separated the two germline ends. The CDR3 region has the DNA TGTGCCAGCAGCACCCCCCCGGGCTTTACGCAGTATTTT. Translation gives CASSTPPGFTQYF.

This clonotype was seen more than once but under ten times. The chain recombines TRBV24-1 with TRBJ2-1, with 9 bases identical to TRBD1. Germline V lookup: CDR1 KGHDR, CDR2 SFDVKD. The CDR3 has 15 residues. The J segment lost 2 bases and the V segment lost 9 bases, leaving 7 bases of the junction unmatched. CDR3 nucleotide sequence: TGTGCCACCGGATTGGACAGGGGACCCTACAATGAGCAGTTCTTC. Protein: CATGLDRGPYNEQFF.

In its sample, this clonotype was seen a few times. This chain joins TRBV7-9 and TRBJ1-6; D might be TRBD1 (6 bases). Trimming pared 5 bases from V and 12 bases from J, leaving 17 bases between. Germline CDR1 SEHNR, CDR2 FQNEAQ (reference sequence). This CDR3 contains 14 residues. CDR3 amino acids: CASSHHTGSEPLHF. The CDR3 DNA reads as TGTGCCAGCAGCCATCATACAGGGTCGGAACCCCTCCACTTT.

There are many counts of this clonotype. J is TRBJ2-1 and V is TRBV6-1; D gene ambiguous. V lost 6 bases, J lost 8 bases, and 17 bases lay in between. CDR3 length: 14 amino acids. CDR1 is MNHNS, CDR2 SASEGT, per germline. The CDR3 DNA sequence: TGTGCCAGCAGCCCCCTCGAACTATTGGATGAGCAGTTCTTC. It codes for CASSPLELLDEQFF.

This clonotype was seen more than once but under ten times. The chain joins TRBV10-3 to TRBJ1-5; TRBD1 might be the D (5 bases). CDR1 and CDR2 from the germline V gene are ENHRY and SYGVKD. The CDR3 runs to 14 residues. With 9 bases removed from V and 3 bases from J, the gap between germline ends came to 15 bases. The CDR3 here is CAIRGDLDNQPQHF. As DNA, the CDR3 is TGTGCCATTCGAGGGGACTTGGACAATCAGCCCCAGCATTTT.

The chain joins TRBV19 to TRBJ1-5; TRBD1 matches 7 bases. V was pared by 7 bases and J by 1 base, with 10 bases of the junction left unmatched. Germline V gene lookup returns CDR1 LNHDA and CDR2 SQIVND (reference sequence). The CDR3 length is 16 residues. As DNA, the CDR3 is TGTGCCAGTACCCTTATGTCAGGGGGGAGCAATCAGCCCCAGCATTTT. This encodes CASTLMSGGSNQPQHF.

The chain is built from TRBV6-2 or TRBV6-3 and TRBJ2-7, with TRBD1 identical over 8 bases. Germline CDR1 MNHEY, CDR2 SVGEGT. The CDR3 is made up of 17 amino acids. The trim removed 0 bases at V and 4 bases at J, leaving 11 bases unmatched. The CDR3 sequence is CASSYSIAGGGQYEQYF. The CDR3 DNA follows: TGTGCCAGCAGTTACTCGATCGCAGGGGGCGGTCAATACGAGCAGTACTTC.

At least ten counts were recorded for this clonotype. V is TRBV25-1 and J is TRBJ2-1; D tentatively fits TRBD1 or TRBD2 (7 bases each). Germline loops: CDR1 MGHDK, CDR2 SYGVNS. This CDR3 has 17 amino acids. Trimming removed 1 base from V and 9 bases from J, with 22 bases in between. The CDR3 DNA reads TGTGCCAGCAGTGAATTGGGAGGGGGCCTCACCCGGCCTGAGCAGTTCTTC. Residues: CASSELGGGLTRPEQFF.

This clonotype was observed a few times. The J gene is TRBJ2-2, the V gene TRBV29-1; TRBD1 matches 8 bases. This CDR3 has 14 residues. Trimming took 6 bases from V and 0 from J; bases not matched to a gene: 3. Germline assignment: CDR1 SQVTM and CDR2 ANQGSEA. CDR3 DNA sequence: TGCAGCGTCGCGGGACAGGCGAACACCGGGGAGCTGTTTTTT. Encoded protein: CSVAGQANTGELFF.

CDR3 loop: CAISEGKYGSSYEQYF. For the CDR3, the DNA is TGTGCCATCAGTGAGGGGAAGTATGGCAGCAGCTACGAGCAGTACTTC. The V and J genes are TRBV10-3 and TRBJ2-7; D is uncertain. Germline V CDR1 and CDR2: ENHRY, SYGVKD. This CDR3 is 16 amino acids long. Trimming pared 2 bases from V and 3 bases from J, leaving 17 bases between.

This chain connects TRBV20-1 to TRBJ2-5; the match to TRBD1 covers 8 bases. In germline, CDR1 is DFQATT, CDR2 SNEGSKA (reference sequence). Germline trimming cut 0 bases from V and 5 bases from J; bases unmatched to any gene: 8. This CDR3 has 15 amino acids. CDR3: CSARDLQGERETQYF. The CDR3 nucleotides read TGCAGTGCTAGAGATTTACAGGGGGAGAGGGAGACCCAGTACTTC.

This clonotype was observed a few times. The genes are TRBV20-1 and TRBJ2-1; 7 bases are shared with TRBD1. The CDR3 is made up of 15 amino acids. CDR1 and CDR2 (germline): DFQATT, SNEGSKA (reference sequence). J was trimmed by 7 bases and V by 0 bases; bases with no gene match: 9. For the CDR3, the DNA is TGCAGTGCTAGAGAAACAGGGGCAATTGGAAATGAGCAGTTCTTC. It translates to CSARETGAIGNEQFF.

The V gene is TRBV29-1, the J gene TRBJ2-2; D uncertain. CDR1 and CDR2 from the germline V gene are SQVTM and ANQGSEA. The CDR3 runs to 13 residues. The V gene lost 7 bases and the J gene lost 6 bases, with 15 bases spanning the gap. CDR3 nucleotides: TGCAGCGCGAGGTCCCCTTTGTCCGGGGAGCTGTTTTTT. Amino acid sequence: CSARSPLSGELFF.

This clonotype has just a few counts. J is TRBJ2-7 and V is TRBV7-6; D gene ambiguous. Trimming stripped 3 bases from V and 5 bases from J, with 11 bases between. The CDR3 extends over 13 amino acids. Germline V CDR1 and CDR2: SGHVS, FNYEAQ. CDR3 DNA: TGTGCCAGCAGCTTTAGACTGTCCCACGAGCAGTACTTC. Protein: CASSFRLSHEQYF.

The genes are TRBV9 and TRBJ2-2; 7 bases align to TRBD1. CDR1 is SGDLS and CDR2 is YYNGEE in the germline V gene. The CDR3 has 17 amino acids. Germline trimming cut 2 bases from V and 0 bases from J; bases unmatched to any gene: 7. DNA for the CDR3: TGTGCCAGCAGCGTTCCCTCCGGACAGGCGAACACCGGGGAGCTGTTTTTT. This codes for CASSVPSGQANTGELFF. Based on the CDR3 plus reference TRBV9 and TRBJ2-2, the full variable domain is DSGVTQTPKHLITATGQRVTLRCSPRSGDLSVYWYQQSLDQGLQFLIQYYNGEERAKGNILERFSAQQFPDLHSELNLSSLELGDSALYFCASSVPSGQANTGELFFGEGSRLTVL.

The chain employs TRBV15 and TRBJ1-5; D remains unclear. There are 13 residues in the CDR3. Trimming stripped 8 bases from V and 4 bases from J, with 12 bases between. Germline V lookup: CDR1 LNHNV, CDR2 YYDKDF (reference sequence). CDR3 residues: CATSTSPNQPQHF. CDR3 nucleotide sequence: TGTGCCACCTCTACTAGCCCTAATCAGCCCCAGCATTTT.

The V gene is TRBV20-1, the J gene TRBJ2-4; 12 bases fit TRBD2. Trimming took 0 bases from V and 6 from J; bases not matched to a gene: 9. Germline CDR1 DFQATT, CDR2 SNEGSKA (reference sequence). The CDR3 is 17 residues long. The CDR3 nucleotides read TGCAGTGCTAGAGACCCGGCTAGCGGGGGGGCCGTAAACATTCAGTACTTC. Translating gives CSARDPASGGAVNIQYF.